Following are 29 T cell receptor beta chains from one sample sequenced in a study of radiotherapy plus CTLA-4 blockade in lung cancer. Sequencing was performed with immunoSEQ multiplex PCR; in TCRdb, only in-frame clones are kept and a portion is missing. The sample has 30,000 to 35,000 clones; 65% to 75% are singletons. Sequenced material: peripheral blood, taken from a patient treated with radiotherapy plus ipilimumab. The source is a human donor with non-small cell lung cancer who had stable disease on radiotherapy plus ipilimumab.

The gene calls are TRBV21-1 and TRBJ1-2. TRBV21-1 is deemed a pseudogene. The length of the CDR3 is 16 residues. CDR3 in DNA: TGTGCCAGCAGCAAAGATCAGACGGACCCTAACTATGGCTACACCTTC. Amino acid sequence: CASSKDQTDPNYGYTF.

The V gene is TRBV28, the J gene TRBJ2-7; no reliable D call. The CDR3 has 12 amino acids. Germline CDR1 and CDR2: MDHEN and SYDVKM. V was trimmed by 7 bases and J by 5 bases, leaving 12 bases between them. The CDR3: CASTTFPHEQYF. The CDR3 bases are TGTGCCAGCACCACCTTCCCCCACGAGCAGTACTTC.

This chain joins TRBV5-6 and TRBJ2-7, with a weak D call TRBD1 (6 bases). Per the germline V gene, CDR1 is SGHDT and CDR2 is YYEEEE. V was clipped by 2 bases and J by 3 bases, with 15 bases between them. This CDR3 has 15 amino acids. The CDR3 here is CASSFEVGAYYEQYF. The CDR3 DNA sequence: TGTGCCAGCAGCTTCGAAGTGGGGGCGTACTACGAGCAGTACTTC.

The rearrangement uses TRBV6-1 and TRBJ1-5; maybe TRBD1 (6 bases). Germline CDR1 reads MNHNS; CDR2 reads SASEGT. The V gene lost 8 bases and the J gene lost 2 bases, with 16 bases spanning the gap. The CDR3 sequence is 15 residues long. This CDR3 is CASDPQGMGNQPQHF. The CDR3 DNA reads TGTGCCAGCGACCCTCAGGGGATGGGCAATCAGCCCCAGCATTTT.

This clone has just a few counts. The rearrangement joins TRBV7-9 to TRBJ1-3; no clear D gene. CDR1 SEHNR and CDR2 FQNEAQ come from the germline V gene (reference sequence). V lost 7 bases to trimming and J lost 0 bases, with 7 bases between them. The CDR3 is 13 residues long. As DNA, the CDR3 is TGTGCCAGCAAAGGGCGCTCTGGAAACACCATATATTTT. This sequence encodes CASKGRSGNTIYF.

The rearrangement links TRBV7-2 to TRBJ2-3; unclear D gene. Germline CDR1 SGHTA, CDR2 FQGNSA. This CDR3 has 11 residues. Trimming removed 3 bases at V and 7 bases at J, with 5 bases between. The chain's CDR3 is CASSFKNTQYF. The DNA of the CDR3 is TGTGCCAGCAGCTTTAAGAATACGCAGTATTTT.

The chain uses TRBV7-2 and TRBJ2-2, with no clear D. This CDR3 comprises 12 residues. CDR1 SGHTA and CDR2 FQGNSA come from the germline V gene. Trimming cost V 4 bases and J 4 bases, with 4 bases left between them. CDR3 nucleotide sequence: TGTGCCAGCAGCTATGTCACCGGGGAGCTGTTTTTT. As protein: CASSYVTGELFF.

With regard to this clone: The sample has other DNA sequences that encode this CDR3 too. This sequence joins TRBV27 and TRBJ2-6, with D unclear. V was trimmed by 3 bases and J by 0 bases, leaving 3 bases between them. CDR3 size: 14 residues. Germline CDR1 MNHEY, CDR2 SMNVEV (reference sequence). The CDR3 region has the DNA TGTGCCAGCAGTTTGTCCTCTGGGGCCAACGTCCTGACTTTC. Protein: CASSLSSGANVLTF.

This chain uses TRBV6-6 with TRBJ2-1; TRBD1 matches 7 bases. This CDR3 has 13 amino acids. V was pared by 4 bases and J by 6 bases, with 3 bases of the junction left unmatched. Germline CDR1 and CDR2: MNHNY and SVGAGI (reference sequence). This CDR3 reads CASSFTGVNEQFF. CDR3 DNA: TGTGCCAGCAGTTTCACAGGGGTCAATGAGCAGTTCTTC.

V is TRBV27 and J is TRBJ2-7; D is perhaps TRBD1 (6 bases). V was trimmed by 3 bases and J by 5 bases, leaving 17 bases between them. The CDR3 spans 15 residues. Germline-derived CDR1 and CDR2 are MNHEY and SMNVEV (reference sequence). The CDR3, as DNA: TGTGCCAGCAGTTTTGGAAGGCAGGGGAGCCACGAGCAGTACTTC. Translation gives CASSFGRQGSHEQYF.

In its sample, this clone was seen a few times. The V call is TRBV6-1, the J call TRBJ1-1, with a weak D call TRBD1 (5 bases). The germline gives CDR1 MNHNS, CDR2 SASEGT. This CDR3 has 18 amino acids. V was shortened by 4 bases and J by 3 bases, with 24 bases between the two germline ends. CDR3 sequence: CASSAQTDGKGYYTEAFF. CDR3 in DNA: TGTGCCAGCAGTGCGCAGACAGACGGAAAGGGATATTACACTGAAGCTTTCTTT.

The chain uses TRBV11-2 and TRBJ2-7; no firm D call. The germline V gene has CDR1 SGHAT and CDR2 FQNNGV. The CDR3 extends over 13 amino acids. The V end was cut by 0 bases, the J end by 9 bases, with 12 bases between. The CDR3, as DNA: TGTGCCAGCAGCTTAGATATTTTTACCGGGCAGTACTTC. This translates into CASSLDIFTGQYF.

This chain links TRBV7-9 with TRBJ2-1, with D unresolved. V gave up 3 bases and J gave up 8 bases, with 17 bases separating them. This CDR3 is built from 15 residues. Germline lookup yields CDR1 SEHNR and CDR2 FQNEAQ (reference sequence). The CDR3 DNA is TGTGCCAGCAGCTTGTCTAGTATCTTTATTGATGAGCAGTTCTTC. Its translation: CASSLSSIFIDEQFF.

The chain joins TRBV4-2 to TRBJ1-1; D gene ambiguous. CDR1 and CDR2 (germline): LGHNA, YNFKEQ. Trimming pared 2 bases from V and 10 bases from J, leaving 11 bases between. The CDR3 spans 12 residues. CDR3 in DNA: TGTGCCAGCAGCCAAAACCGGTTATCAGCTTTCTTT. This encodes CASSQNRLSAFF.

The table lists this clone with a few counts. The CDR3 protein is CASSPSNNEQFF. CDR3 nucleotide sequence: TGTGCCAGCAGCCCGAGTAACAATGAGCAGTTCTTC. The chain has TRBV7-9 and TRBJ2-1, with D uncertain. This CDR3 is 12 amino acids long. With 5 bases removed from V and 5 bases from J, the gap between germline ends came to 7 bases. Germline lookup yields CDR1 SEHNR and CDR2 FQNEAQ (reference sequence).

This chain connects TRBV6-6 to TRBJ2-7, with a tentative D call TRBD2 (6 bases). Germline CDR1 and CDR2: MNHNY and SVGAGI (reference sequence). The CDR3 has 15 residues. The V and J ends lost 5 bases and 5 bases respectively, with 19 bases between them. CDR3 region: CASSPLRLEVDEQYF. CDR3 coding DNA: TGTGCCAGCAGTCCATTAAGACTAGAGGTCGACGAGCAGTACTTC.

The rearrangement uses TRBV19 and TRBJ1-1, with D perhaps matching TRBD1 (6 bases). Germline values: CDR1 LNHDA, CDR2 SQIVND (reference sequence). The germline V and J ends were trimmed by 9 bases and 3 bases, with 17 bases remaining between them. The CDR3 is 14 amino acids. The CDR3 loop reads CASEKGGSDTEAFF. CDR3 DNA sequence: TGTGCCAGCGAGAAAGGGGGATCGGACACTGAAGCTTTCTTT.

The V and J genes are TRBV19 and TRBJ2-5; tentative D call: TRBD2 (6 bases). Between the trimmed V and J ends, which lost 3 bases and 5 bases, there was a span of 19 bases. CDR3 length: 16 amino acids. Germline lookup yields CDR1 LNHDA and CDR2 SQIVND (reference sequence). CDR3 loop: CASSISWRERSETQYF. The CDR3 DNA reads as TGTGCCAGTAGTATCTCTTGGCGGGAACGTAGCGAGACCCAGTACTTC.

In DNA, the CDR3 is TGTGCCAGCAGCTCACAGGACTTTTATAGCAATCAGCCCCAGCATTTT. Amino acids: CASSSQDFYSNQPQHF. The J gene is TRBJ1-5, the V gene TRBV5-5; a possible D gene is TRBD1 (5 bases). Germline CDR1 is SGHKS and CDR2 is YYEKEE (reference sequence). This CDR3 comprises 16 residues. V was cut by 3 bases and J by 0 bases, with 13 bases left in between.

In nucleotides, the CDR3 is TGTGCCAGCAGGGCCCAGTCCCGCAATGAGCAGTTCTTC. Its protein is CASRAQSRNEQFF. The rearrangement joins TRBV28 to TRBJ2-1; D unresolved. The V end lost 6 bases, the J end lost 6 bases, and 12 bases lay between the germline ends. Looked up from germline, CDR1 is MDHEN and CDR2 is SYDVKM. There are 13 residues in the CDR3.

This clone came up once. This chain uses TRBV11-2 with TRBJ2-1; TRBD1 aligns across 8 bases. Germline lookup yields CDR1 SGHAT and CDR2 FQNNGV. The length of the CDR3 is 15 residues. V lost 1 base, J lost 8 bases, and 7 bases stayed unmatched. CDR3 DNA: TGTGCCAGCAGCTTAGTCGGGACAGGTACCGATGAGCAGTTCTTC. It translates to CASSLVGTGTDEQFF.

This clone was seen a single time. The genes are TRBV10-3 and TRBJ2-5; TRBD2 matches 9 bases. The V gene end was trimmed by 11 bases and the J gene end by 4 bases; junction bases not matched to a gene: 11. This CDR3 contains 14 residues. Germline assignment: CDR1 ENHRY and CDR2 SYGVKD. The CDR3 coding sequence is TGTGCCCACAACGCGGCGGGAGGGACAGAGACCCAGTACTTC. This codes for CAHNAAGGTETQYF.

This chain joins TRBV30 and TRBJ2-7, with D perhaps assigned TRBD1 or TRBD2 (5 bases each). V lost 2 bases to trimming and J lost 5 bases, with 10 bases between them. Germline values: CDR1 GTSNPN, CDR2 SVGIG (reference sequence). The CDR3 extends over 12 amino acids. The CDR3 sequence is CAWSRGTHEQYF. As DNA, the CDR3 is TGTGCCTGGAGTAGAGGGACCCACGAGCAGTACTTC.

This chain joins TRBV11-2 and TRBJ2-7; D remains unclear. This CDR3 has 12 amino acids. Per germline, CDR1 SGHAT and CDR2 FQNNGV. V was clipped by 4 bases and J by 12 bases, with 16 bases between them. The CDR3 coding sequence is TGTGCCAGCAGCTCCCAGCTGGGGAAGCCGTACTTC. The encoded protein is CASSSQLGKPYF.

The CDR3 nucleotides read TGTGCCAGCAGCTTACCAGAAGAGACCCAGTACTTC. Amino acids: CASSLPEETQYF. The chain employs TRBV5-5 and TRBJ2-5; D uncertain. V gave up 2 bases and J gave up 3 bases, with 5 bases separating them. There are 12 residues in the CDR3. The germline gives CDR1 SGHKS, CDR2 YYEKEE (reference sequence).

The V call is TRBV7-6, the J call TRBJ2-7; D not certain. Germline V gives CDR1 SGHVS, CDR2 FNYEAQ. This CDR3 region has 12 residues. V was cut by 4 bases and J by 4 bases, with 8 bases left in between. Here the CDR3 DNA reads TGTGCCAGCAGCTCAGGAAATTACGAGCAGTACTTC. This sequence encodes CASSSGNYEQYF.

In this sample, this clone turned up once. The V call is TRBV5-1, the J call TRBJ2-4; weak D call: TRBD2 (5 bases). V was shortened by 6 bases and J by 1 base, with 14 bases between the two germline ends. The V gene's germline CDR1 is SGHRS and CDR2 YFSETQ. The CDR3 is made up of 15 amino acids. DNA for the CDR3: TGCGCCAGCAAAAAGGGAGAAGCGGCCAAAAACATTCAGTACTTC. It codes for CASKKGEAAKNIQYF.

This clone was seen only a few times. The chain links TRBV19 to TRBJ2-3; TRBD1 agrees at 8 bases. CDR3 length: 15 amino acids. Germline lookup yields CDR1 LNHDA and CDR2 SQIVND (reference sequence). V was pared by 8 bases and J by 2 bases, with 9 bases of the junction left unmatched. This CDR3 is CASRPRGLYTDTQYF. In DNA form, the CDR3 reads TGTGCCAGTCGTCCCAGGGGGCTATACACAGATACGCAGTATTTT.

This chain uses TRBV2 with TRBJ1-2; TRBD1 might be the D (6 bases). The CDR3 contains 13 residues. Germline CDR1 and CDR2: SNHLY and FYNNEI. V shed 5 bases and J shed 8 bases, with 15 bases lying between them. This CDR3 is CASSQLQGSGYTF. CDR3 DNA: TGTGCCAGCAGTCAACTACAGGGAAGCGGCTACACCTTC.